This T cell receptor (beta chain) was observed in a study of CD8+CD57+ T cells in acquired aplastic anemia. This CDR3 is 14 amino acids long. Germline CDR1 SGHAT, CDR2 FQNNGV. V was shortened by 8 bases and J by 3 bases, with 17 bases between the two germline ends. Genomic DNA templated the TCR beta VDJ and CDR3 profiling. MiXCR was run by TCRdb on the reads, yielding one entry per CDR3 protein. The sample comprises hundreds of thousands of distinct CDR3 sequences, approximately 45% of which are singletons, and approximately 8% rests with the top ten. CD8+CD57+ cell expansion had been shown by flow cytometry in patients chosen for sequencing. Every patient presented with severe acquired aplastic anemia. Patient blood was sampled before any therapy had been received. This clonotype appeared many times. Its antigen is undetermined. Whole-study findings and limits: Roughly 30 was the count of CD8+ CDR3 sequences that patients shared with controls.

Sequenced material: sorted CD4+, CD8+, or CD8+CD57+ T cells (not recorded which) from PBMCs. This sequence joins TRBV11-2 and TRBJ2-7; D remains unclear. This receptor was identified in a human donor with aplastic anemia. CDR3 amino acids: CASEKSGSDYEQYF. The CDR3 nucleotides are TGTGCCAGCGAAAAATCTGGGTCTGACTACGAGCAGTACTTC.